The 13 T cell receptor beta chains in this list originate from one sample, sequenced in a study of PD-L1 blockade in urothelial cancer. The assay was immunoSEQ multiplex PCR, and TCRdb's table has in-frame clones only and misses some. The table records 24,000 or so clones, less than 85% of them present only once. The time point is: peripheral blood 6 weeks after treatment start. Source: PBMCs, taken around atezolizumab (anti-PD-L1) treatment. The receptors were sampled from a man in his 70s with urothelial cancer.

This clone has just a few counts. The chain has TRBV19 and TRBJ1-2; D perhaps matches TRBD1 (6 bases). The V end lost 3 bases, the J end lost 6 bases, and 17 bases lay between the germline ends. The germline gives CDR1 LNHDA, CDR2 SQIVND (reference sequence). The CDR3 is made up of 15 amino acids. The chain's CDR3 is CASSMGQTWLHGYTF. CDR3 coding DNA: TGTGCCAGTAGTATGGGACAAACTTGGCTGCATGGCTACACCTTC.

This clone was observed a handful of times. The chain carries TRBV10-3 and TRBJ2-1, with 10 nucleotides matching TRBD1. The trim removed 0 bases at V and 5 bases at J, leaving 4 bases unmatched. Per germline, CDR1 ENHRY and CDR2 SYGVKD. This CDR3 region has 16 residues. CDR3 sequence reads: CAISESRTGGDNEQFF. The CDR3 bases are TGTGCCATCAGTGAGTCTAGGACAGGGGGGGACAATGAGCAGTTCTTC.

A word on this clone: The same CDR3 is also encoded by other DNA sequences in this sample. This sequence joins TRBV7-9 and TRBJ1-2; D is undetermined. The V end lost 1 base, the J end lost 2 bases, and 8 bases lay between the germline ends. In germline, CDR1 is SEHNR, CDR2 FQNEAQ (reference sequence). The CDR3 consists of 14 residues. The CDR3 sequence is CASSLVGGNYGYTF. The CDR3 DNA reads as TGTGCCAGCAGCTTAGTAGGCGGGAACTATGGCTACACCTTC.

This chain uses TRBV9 with TRBJ1-4, with D hard to call. The CDR3 totals 16 residues. V was cut by 4 bases and J by 2 bases, with 15 bases left in between. Germline assignment: CDR1 SGDLS and CDR2 YYNGEE. The CDR3 region has the DNA TGTGCCAGCAGCTTCTCCCCCCGGGTCACTAATGAAAAACTGTTTTTT. This gives the protein CASSFSPRVTNEKLFF.

This chain connects TRBV9 to TRBJ2-7; 8 bases match TRBD2. The CDR3 spans 16 residues. CDR1 and CDR2 (germline): SGDLS, YYNGEE. Trimming at V came to 0 bases and at J to 2 bases, leaving 7 bases not matched to a gene. CDR3 in DNA: TGTGCCAGCAGCGTAGGAGGAGCGGGAGCTACCTACGAGCAGTACTTC. Translating it yields CASSVGGAGATYEQYF.

The rearrangement joins TRBV5-5 to TRBJ2-3; 8 nucleotides agree with TRBD1. Germline loops: CDR1 SGHKS, CDR2 YYEKEE (reference sequence). The trim removed 0 bases at V and 0 bases at J, leaving 0 bases unmatched. The CDR3 contains 15 residues. As DNA, the CDR3 is TGTGCCAGCAGCTTGGGGGACAGGAGCACAGATACGCAGTATTTT. Translated: CASSLGDRSTDTQYF.

In its sample, this clone was seen a few times. This chain links TRBV6-6 with TRBJ2-7, with 9 bases that match TRBD1. The CDR3 has 14 residues. Trimming cost V 6 bases and J 3 bases; bases outside gene matches: 6. Germline CDR1 reads MNHNY; CDR2 reads SVGAGI (reference sequence). The CDR3 here is CASSFGTGNYEQYF. The CDR3 nucleotides are TGTGCCAGCAGCTTTGGGACAGGGAACTACGAGCAGTACTTC.

The chain joins TRBV19 to TRBJ1-5, with a weak D call TRBD1 (5 bases). Germline CDR1 LNHDA, CDR2 SQIVND (reference sequence). Trimming removed 4 bases from V and 3 bases from J, with 10 bases in between. The CDR3 spans 14 residues. The CDR3 nucleotides read TGTGCCAGTAGTAGTAGACAGCCCAATCAGCCCCAGCATTTT. It specifies CASSSRQPNQPQHF.

The chain links TRBV5-6 to TRBJ2-1, with 11 bases matching TRBD1. V lost 2 bases and J lost 1; bases outside the gene matches: 2. Germline V gene sequence: CDR1 SGHDT, CDR2 YYEEEE. The CDR3 covers 16 residues. The CDR3 nucleotides are TGTGCCAGCAGCTTTGGGACAGGGGGTTCCTACAATGAGCAGTTCTTC. This codes for CASSFGTGGSYNEQFF. The full variable domain, its missing parts supplied by reference TRBV5-6 and TRBJ2-1, is DAGVTQSPTHLIKTRGQQVTLRCSPKSGHDTVSWYQQALGQGPQFIFQYYEEEERQRGNFPDRFSGHQFPNYSSELNVNALLLGDSALYLCASSFGTGGSYNEQFFGPGTRLTVL.

This clone was seen only a few times. The chain couples TRBV7-9 to TRBJ1-3; D is undetermined. V was clipped by 8 bases and J by 0 bases, with 20 bases between them. CDR3 length: 17 residues. Germline V gene sequence: CDR1 SEHNR, CDR2 FQNEAQ (reference sequence). The CDR3 DNA sequence: TGTGCCAGCGTCCCCGAGGATGCGGTTAACTCTGGAAACACCATATATTTT. Translated, it gives CASVPEDAVNSGNTIYF.

The chain combines TRBV4-2 with TRBJ2-3, with 14 nucleotides matching TRBD2. The trim removed 4 bases at V and 4 bases at J, leaving 4 bases unmatched. This CDR3 is built from 16 residues. Germline lookup yields CDR1 LGHNA and CDR2 YNFKEQ. The CDR3 DNA reads as TGTGCCAGCAGCCTAGGGACTAGCGGGAGTTCAGATACGCAGTATTTT. It yields the protein CASSLGTSGSSDTQYF.

The rearrangement joins TRBV7-2 to TRBJ1-1; maybe TRBD1 (6 bases). The length of the CDR3 is 13 residues. In germline, CDR1 is SGHTA, CDR2 FQGNSA. The V gene lost 8 bases and the J gene lost 4 bases, with 14 bases spanning the gap. DNA for the CDR3: TGTGCCAGCTTGTTCGCAGGGGTCACTGAAGCTTTCTTT. It yields the protein CASLFAGVTEAFF.

The chain is built from TRBV27 and TRBJ2-4, with 8 nucleotides matching TRBD2. CDR3 length equals 14 residues. Trimming cost V 4 bases and J 8 bases; bases outside gene matches: 7. Germline CDR1 reads MNHEY; CDR2 reads SMNVEV (reference sequence). The chain's CDR3 is CASSSSGRRDIQYF. The CDR3 DNA is TGTGCCAGCAGTTCCAGCGGGAGACGAGACATTCAGTACTTC.